This entry concerns a single T cell receptor beta chain. This clonotype was seen a few times. The antigen it binds to is not known. No much larger clone is present one base from it, and per-base qualities are unavailable. Library preparation used PCR. The instrument given in TCRdb is Illumina HiSeq 2500. TCR libraries were prepared with molecular barcoding, using unique molecular identifiers to normalize TCRbeta repertoire quantification. TCRdb reprocessed the public reads (quality trimming at Q25 with fastp, clone calling with MiXCR) and kept in-frame beta chains. Identical CDR3 proteins give one entry, which carries the most common genes and DNA. The sample table holds roughly 610,000 distinct CDR3 sequences, of which under 12% were seen once. The ten biggest clones cover around 4% of the sample. The entry originates in a study of T-cell reconstitution after alpha-beta-depleted transplantation in children (dated by TCRdb to the mid-2010s). Background for the entire study: Using TCR repertoire profiling, the study quantitatively followed how T-cell immune reconstitution unfolded in children after TCRalphabeta/CD19-depleted allogeneic hematopoietic cell transplantation.

V is pared back by 1 base and J by 4 bases, with 10 bases lying between the germline termini. The CDR3 sequence holds 14 residues, the cysteine and phenylalanine included. The read is trimmed to its CDR3 DNA, 42 bases read in frame from base 1. CDR1 and CDR2 (LGHDT, YNNKEL) derive from the germline V gene (reference sequence). This clonotype was obtained from a human donor who donated a stem cell graft to a child with acute myeloid leukemia. The V and J segments used are TRBV3-1 and TRBJ2-5, with the D call perhaps TRBD1 or TRBD2, each one matching 6 bases. This sample comprised PBMCs from the stem cell graft donor, obtained from the stem cell graft. The CDR3 reads as follows: CASSQGLGGETQYF. The nucleotide sequence is TGTGCCAGCAGCCAAGGACTAGGGGGAGAGACCCAGTACTTC.